The 2 T cell receptor beta chains reported below all come from one sample, sequenced in a study of identifying expanded T cells in peripheral blood. Measured with immunoSEQ multiplex PCR; TCRdb has only the in-frame clones, and not every one. The sample carries tens of thousands of clones, approximately 80% recorded once. Material: blood. The receptors derive from a person aged 18 to 75 in good health.

The chain couples TRBV18 to TRBJ2-2; 8 bases agree with TRBD1. The CDR3 has 15 residues. CDR1 and CDR2 (germline): KGHSH, LQKENI. V trimming: 5 bases; J trimming: 0 bases; junction bases outside the gene matches: 2. The CDR3 sequence: CASSRQGPNTGELFF. The CDR3 nucleotides read TGTGCCAGCTCAAGACAGGGGCCGAACACCGGGGAGCTGTTTTTT.

The chain links TRBV7-2 to TRBJ2-7, with 9 nucleotides matching TRBD2. This CDR3 region has 16 residues. The germline V gene has CDR1 SGHTA and CDR2 FQGNSA. With V trimmed by 4 bases and J by 2 bases, 9 bases remained unmatched. The CDR3 DNA reads TGTGCCAGCAGCTCCCGCGCGGGAGGGACAGCCTACGAGCAGTACTTC. Its protein product is CASSSRAGGTAYEQYF.